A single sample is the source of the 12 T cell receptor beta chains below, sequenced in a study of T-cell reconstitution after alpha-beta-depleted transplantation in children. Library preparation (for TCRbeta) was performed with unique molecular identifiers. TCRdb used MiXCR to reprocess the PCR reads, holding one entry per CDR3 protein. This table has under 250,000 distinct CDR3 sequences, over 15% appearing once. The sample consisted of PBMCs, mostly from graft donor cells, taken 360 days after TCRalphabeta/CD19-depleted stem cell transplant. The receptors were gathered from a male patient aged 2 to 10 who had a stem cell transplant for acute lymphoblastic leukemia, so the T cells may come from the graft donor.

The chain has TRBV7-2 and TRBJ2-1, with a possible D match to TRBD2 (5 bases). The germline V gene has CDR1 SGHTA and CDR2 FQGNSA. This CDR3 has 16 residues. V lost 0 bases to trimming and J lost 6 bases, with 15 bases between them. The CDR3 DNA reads TGTGCCAGCAGCTTAGCCCTAGCAGTAACACTCAATGAGCAGTTCTTC. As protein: CASSLALAVTLNEQFF.

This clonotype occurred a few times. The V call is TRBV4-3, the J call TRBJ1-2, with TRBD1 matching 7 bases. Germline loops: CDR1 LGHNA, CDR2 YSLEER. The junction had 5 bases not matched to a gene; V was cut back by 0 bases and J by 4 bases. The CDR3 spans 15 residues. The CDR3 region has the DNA TGCGCCAGCAGCCAAGATATGTCAGGGGGCTATGGCTACACCTTC. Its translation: CASSQDMSGGYGYTF.

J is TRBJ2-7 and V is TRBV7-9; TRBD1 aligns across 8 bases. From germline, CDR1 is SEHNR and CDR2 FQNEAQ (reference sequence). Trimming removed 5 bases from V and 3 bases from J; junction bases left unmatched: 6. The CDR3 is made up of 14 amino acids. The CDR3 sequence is CASSIAGGVYEQYF. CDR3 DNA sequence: TGTGCCAGCAGCATCGCAGGGGGCGTCTACGAGCAGTACTTC.

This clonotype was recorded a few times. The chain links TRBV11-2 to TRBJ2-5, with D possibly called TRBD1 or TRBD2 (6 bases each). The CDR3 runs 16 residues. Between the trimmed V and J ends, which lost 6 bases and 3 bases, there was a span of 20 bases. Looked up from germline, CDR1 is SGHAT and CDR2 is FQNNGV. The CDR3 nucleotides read TGTGCCAGCAGGAGGCTTGGGGCTAGGGGGGAAGAGACCCAGTACTTC. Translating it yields CASRRLGARGEETQYF.

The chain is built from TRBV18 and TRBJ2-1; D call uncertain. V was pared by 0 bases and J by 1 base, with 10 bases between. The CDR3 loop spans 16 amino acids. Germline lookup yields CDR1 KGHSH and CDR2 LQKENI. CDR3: CASSPPHSLSYNEQFF. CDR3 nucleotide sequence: TGTGCCAGCTCACCACCCCACAGTTTATCCTACAATGAGCAGTTCTTC.

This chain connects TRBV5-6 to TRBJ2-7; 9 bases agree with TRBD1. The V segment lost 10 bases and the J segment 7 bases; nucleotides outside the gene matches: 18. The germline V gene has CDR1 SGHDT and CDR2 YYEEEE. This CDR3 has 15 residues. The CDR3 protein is CASRGRWDREFEQYF. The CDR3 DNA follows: TGTGCCTCGCGCGGCAGATGGGACAGGGAGTTTGAGCAGTACTTC.

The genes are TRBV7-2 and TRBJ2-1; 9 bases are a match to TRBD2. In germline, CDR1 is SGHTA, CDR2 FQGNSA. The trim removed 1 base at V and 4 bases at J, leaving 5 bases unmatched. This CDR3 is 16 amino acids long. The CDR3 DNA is TGTGCCAGCAGCTTAGATAGCGGGGGATCGTACAATGAGCAGTTCTTC. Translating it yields CASSLDSGGSYNEQFF.

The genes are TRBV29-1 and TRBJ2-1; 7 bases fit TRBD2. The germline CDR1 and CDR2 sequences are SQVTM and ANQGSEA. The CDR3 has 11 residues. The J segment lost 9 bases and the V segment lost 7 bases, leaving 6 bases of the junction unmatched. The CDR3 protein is CSARPGGEQFF. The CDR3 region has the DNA TGCAGCGCCCGACCGGGGGGTGAGCAGTTCTTC.

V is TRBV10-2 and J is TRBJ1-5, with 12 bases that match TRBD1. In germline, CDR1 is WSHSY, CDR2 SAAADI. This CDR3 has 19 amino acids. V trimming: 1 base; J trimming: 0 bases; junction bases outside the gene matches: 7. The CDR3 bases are TGCGCCAGCAGTGAGTTCGGGACAGGGGGCGAATATAGCAATCAGCCCCAGCATTTT. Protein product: CASSEFGTGGEYSNQPQHF.

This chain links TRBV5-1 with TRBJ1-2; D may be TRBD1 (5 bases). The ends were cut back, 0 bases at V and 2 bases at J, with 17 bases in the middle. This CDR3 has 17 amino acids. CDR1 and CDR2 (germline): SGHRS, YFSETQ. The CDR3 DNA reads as TGCGCCAGCAGCTTGGAAGGAGTCAGGGAAGGAAACTATGGCTACACCTTC. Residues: CASSLEGVREGNYGYTF.

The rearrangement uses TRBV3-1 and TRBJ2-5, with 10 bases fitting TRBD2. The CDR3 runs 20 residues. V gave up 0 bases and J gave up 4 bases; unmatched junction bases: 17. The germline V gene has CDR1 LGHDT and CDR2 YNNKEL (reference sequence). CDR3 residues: CASSQELAGTQLLRGETQYF. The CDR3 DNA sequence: TGTGCCAGCAGCCAAGAACTAGCGGGGACTCAACTACTCAGGGGAGAGACCCAGTACTTC.

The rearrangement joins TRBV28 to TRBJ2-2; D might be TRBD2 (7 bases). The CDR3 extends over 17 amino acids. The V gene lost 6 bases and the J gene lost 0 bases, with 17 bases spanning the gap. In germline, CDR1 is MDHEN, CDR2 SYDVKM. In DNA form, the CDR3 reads TGTGCCAGCAGCCCCCGGGACACTAGCGCGAACACCGGGGAGCTGTTTTTT. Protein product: CASSPRDTSANTGELFF.